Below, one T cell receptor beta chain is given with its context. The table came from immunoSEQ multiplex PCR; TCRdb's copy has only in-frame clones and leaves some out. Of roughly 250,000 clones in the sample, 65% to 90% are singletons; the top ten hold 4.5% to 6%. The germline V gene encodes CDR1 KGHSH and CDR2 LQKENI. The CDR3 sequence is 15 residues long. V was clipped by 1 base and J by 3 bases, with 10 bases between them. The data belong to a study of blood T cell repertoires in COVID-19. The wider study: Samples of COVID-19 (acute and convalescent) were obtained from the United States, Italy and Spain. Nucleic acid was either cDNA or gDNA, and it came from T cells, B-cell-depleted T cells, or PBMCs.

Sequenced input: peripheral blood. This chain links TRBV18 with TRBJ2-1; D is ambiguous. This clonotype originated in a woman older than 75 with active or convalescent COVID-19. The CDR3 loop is CASSPQDLSYNEQFF. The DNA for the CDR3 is TGTGCCAGCTCACCACAAGATCTCAGCTACAATGAGCAGTTCTTC. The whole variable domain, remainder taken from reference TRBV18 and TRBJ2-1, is NAGVMQNPRHLVRRRGQEARLRCSPMKGHSHVYWYRQLPEEGLKFMVYLQKENIIDESGMPKERFSAEFPKEGPSILRIQQVVRGDSAAYFCASSPQDLSYNEQFFGPGTRLTVL.